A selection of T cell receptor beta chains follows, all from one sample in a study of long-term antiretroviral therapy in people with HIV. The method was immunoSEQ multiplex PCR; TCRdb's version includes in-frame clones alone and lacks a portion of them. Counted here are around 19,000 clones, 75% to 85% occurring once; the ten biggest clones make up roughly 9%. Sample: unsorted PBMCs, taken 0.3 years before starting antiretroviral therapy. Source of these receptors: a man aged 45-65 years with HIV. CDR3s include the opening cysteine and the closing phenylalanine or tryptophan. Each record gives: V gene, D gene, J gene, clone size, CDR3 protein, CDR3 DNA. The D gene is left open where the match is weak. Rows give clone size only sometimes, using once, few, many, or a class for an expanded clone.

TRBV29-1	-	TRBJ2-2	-	CSVRQVTTGELFF	TGCAGCGTTAGACAAGTAACCACCGGGGAGCTGTTTTTT
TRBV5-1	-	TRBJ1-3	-	CASSLNPTGLDSGNTIYF	TGCGCCAGCAGCTTAAATCCGACAGGACTGGACTCTGGAAACACCATATATTTT
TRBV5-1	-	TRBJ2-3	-	CASSLDPESTDTQYF	TGCGCCAGCAGCTTGGACCCGGAGAGCACAGATACGCAGTATTTT
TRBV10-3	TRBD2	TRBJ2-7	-	CAISDSLTSSYEQYF	TGTGCCATCAGTGACTCCCTGACTAGCTCATACGAGCAGTACTTC
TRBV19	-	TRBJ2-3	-	CASSIGLARGTDTQYF	TGTGCCAGTAGTATAGGTCTAGCGCGCGGCACAGATACGCAGTATTTT
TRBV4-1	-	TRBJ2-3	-	CASRRVMAGSTDTQYF	TGCGCCAGCAGAAGAGTAATGGCAGGTAGCACAGATACGCAGTATTTT
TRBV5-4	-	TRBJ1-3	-	CASSLSGPLGNTIYF	TGTGCCAGCAGCTTGTCAGGCCCCCTCGGAAACACCATATATTTT
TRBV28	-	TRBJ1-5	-	CASRNPGSQPQHF	TGTGCCAGCAGGAACCCGGGGTCTCAGCCCCAGCATTTT
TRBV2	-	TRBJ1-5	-	CASSEPGYQPQHF	TGTGCCAGCAGTGAACCGGGGTATCAGCCCCAGCATTTT
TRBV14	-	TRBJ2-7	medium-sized	CASSHPRRREQYF	TGTGCCAGCAGCCACCCACGTCGGCGCGAGCAGTACTTC
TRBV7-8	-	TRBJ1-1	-	CASSSGTERAFF	TGTGCCAGCAGCTCAGGGACGGAGAGAGCTTTCTTT
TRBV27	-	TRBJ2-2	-	CASPAELGGRANTGELFF	TGTGCCAGCCCGGCTGAGTTAGGGGGTAGAGCAAACACCGGGGAGCTGTTTTTT
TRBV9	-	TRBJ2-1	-	CASSAWEGGNNEQFF	TGTGCCAGCAGCGCCTGGGAGGGGGGGAACAATGAGCAGTTCTTC
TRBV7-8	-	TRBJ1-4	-	CASSPGTVATNEKLFF	TGTGCCAGCAGCCCCGGGACGGTTGCAACTAATGAAAAACTGTTTTTT
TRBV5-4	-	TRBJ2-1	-	CASSLYGELYNEQFF	TGTGCCAGCAGCTTGTACGGGGAACTATACAATGAGCAGTTCTTC
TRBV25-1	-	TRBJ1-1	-	CASSERENTEAFF	TGTGCCAGCAGTGAGCGAGAGAACACTGAAGCTTTCTTT
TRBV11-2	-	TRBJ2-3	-	CASSLGPSTDTQYF	TGTGCCAGCAGCTTGGGGCCGTCCACAGATACGCAGTATTTT
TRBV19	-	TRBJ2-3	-	CASSSNRELTDTQYF	TGTGCCAGTAGTTCTAACAGGGAACTGACAGATACGCAGTATTTT
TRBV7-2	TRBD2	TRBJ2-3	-	CASSPGGVTDTQYF	TGTGCCAGCAGCCCGGGGGGGGTCACAGATACGCAGTATTTT
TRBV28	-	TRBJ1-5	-	CATDSSNQPQHF	TGTGCCACCGACAGTAGCAATCAGCCCCAGCATTTT
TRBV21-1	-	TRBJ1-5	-	CASSLVGDRGFWQPQHF	TGTGCCAGCAGCCTAGTCGGAGACAGGGGTTTCTGGCAGCCCCAGCATTTT
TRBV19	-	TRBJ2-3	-	CASSWVESSTDTQYF	TGTGCCAGTAGTTGGGTGGAATCTAGCACAGATACGCAGTATTTT
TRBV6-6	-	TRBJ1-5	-	CASSYSDSRNQPQHF	TGTGCCAGCAGTTACTCGGACAGTCGCAATCAGCCCCAGCATTTT
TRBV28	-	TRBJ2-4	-	CASSDRRPKNIQYF	TGTGCCAGCTCCGACAGGCGGCCCAAAAACATTCAGTACTTC
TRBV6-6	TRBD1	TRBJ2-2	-	CASTQNRGDTGELFF	TGTGCCAGCACCCAGAACAGGGGTGACACCGGGGAGCTGTTTTTT
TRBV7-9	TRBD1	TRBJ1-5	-	CASSRTGRSQPQHF	TGTGCCAGCAGTCGGACAGGGAGGAGTCAGCCCCAGCATTTT
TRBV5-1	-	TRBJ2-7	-	CASSLGGGGYEQYF	TGCGCCAGCAGCTTGGGAGGCGGAGGTTACGAGCAGTACTTC
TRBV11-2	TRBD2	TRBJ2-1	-	CASSRKRLAEYNEQFF	TGTGCCAGCAGCCGAAAGCGACTAGCGGAATACAATGAGCAGTTCTTC
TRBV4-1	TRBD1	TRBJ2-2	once	CASSQEDRGGTGELFF	TGCGCCAGCAGCCAAGAGGACAGGGGGGGCACCGGGGAGCTGTTTTTT
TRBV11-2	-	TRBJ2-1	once	CASSLDGRAYNEQFF	TGTGCCAGCAGCTTAGACGGCAGAGCCTACAATGAGCAGTTCTTC
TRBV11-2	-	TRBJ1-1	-	CASSLSRQLNTEAFF	TGTGCCAGCAGCTTATCGAGACAGCTGAACACTGAAGCTTTCTTT
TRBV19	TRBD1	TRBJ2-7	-	CASRGQGGSYEQYF	TGTGCCAGTAGAGGACAGGGCGGCTCCTACGAGCAGTACTTC
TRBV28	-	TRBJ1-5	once	CASSSLDSNQPQHF	TGTGCCAGCAGTTCCCTGGATAGCAATCAGCCCCAGCATTTT
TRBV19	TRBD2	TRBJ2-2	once	CASTPIRASGRAGELFF	TGTGCCAGTACCCCCATTAGGGCTAGCGGGAGGGCCGGGGAGCTGTTTTTT
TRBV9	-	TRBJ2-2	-	CASSVGGNTGELFF	TGTGCCAGCAGCGTAGGAGGGAACACCGGGGAGCTGTTTTTT
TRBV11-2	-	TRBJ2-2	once	CASSLFGRGNTGELFF	TGTGCCAGCAGCTTATTCGGGCGCGGTAACACCGGGGAGCTGTTTTTT
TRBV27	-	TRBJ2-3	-	CADEGTDTQYF	TGTGCAGATGAAGGGACAGATACGCAGTATTTT
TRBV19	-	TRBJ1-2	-	CASSTLQAALGGYTF	TGTGCCAGTAGTACCCTACAGGCGGCCCTCGGTGGCTACACCTTC
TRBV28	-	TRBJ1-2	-	CASSPGVTGYTF	TGTGCCAGCAGTCCAGGGGTGACGGGCTACACCTTC
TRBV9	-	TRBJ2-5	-	CASSLGGGRETQYF	TGTGCCAGCAGCTTAGGGGGGGGTCGTGAGACCCAGTACTTC
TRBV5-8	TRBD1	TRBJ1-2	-	CASSPGQGLGGYTF	TGTGCCAGCAGCCCGGGACAGGGGTTAGGCGGCTACACCTTC
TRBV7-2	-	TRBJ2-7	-	CASSFGTVSYEQYF	TGTGCCAGCAGCTTCGGGACGGTCTCCTACGAGCAGTACTTC
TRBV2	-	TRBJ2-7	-	CASGFEYSYEQYF	TGTGCCAGCGGCTTTGAGTATTCCTACGAGCAGTACTTC
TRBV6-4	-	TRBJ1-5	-	CASSAAGGGEPQHF	TGTGCCAGCAGTGCAGCGGGGGGCGGAGAGCCCCAGCATTTT
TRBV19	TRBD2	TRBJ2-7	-	CASGPRQEKAGATYEQYF	TGTGCCAGTGGCCCGAGACAGGAGAAAGCGGGAGCCACCTACGAGCAGTACTTC
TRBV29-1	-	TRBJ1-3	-	CSVTAGNTIYF	TGCAGCGTCACCGCTGGAAACACCATATATTTT
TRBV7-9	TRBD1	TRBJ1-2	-	CASSHSGQGPIYGYTF	TGTGCCAGCAGCCACTCGGGACAGGGCCCAATCTATGGCTACACCTTC
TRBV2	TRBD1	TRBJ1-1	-	CASSDGEGQGRTEAFF	TGTGCCAGCAGTGATGGGGAGGGACAGGGGAGGACTGAAGCTTTCTTT
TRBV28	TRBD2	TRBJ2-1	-	CASSLLLGGRGNEQFF	TGTGCCAGCAGTTTACTTCTCGGCGGGAGGGGCAATGAGCAGTTCTTC
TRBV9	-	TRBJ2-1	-	CASSAMDGSSYNEQFF	TGTGCCAGCAGCGCCATGGACGGGAGCTCCTACAATGAGCAGTTCTTC
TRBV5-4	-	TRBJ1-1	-	CASSWVPSANTEAFF	TGTGCCAGCAGCTGGGTCCCATCGGCGAACACTGAAGCTTTCTTT
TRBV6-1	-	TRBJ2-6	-	CASSTGPGANVLTF	TGTGCCAGCTCCACGGGGCCGGGGGCCAACGTCCTGACTTTC
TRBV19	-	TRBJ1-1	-	CASSGGAFWMNTEAFF	TGTGCCAGTAGCGGAGGGGCATTTTGGATGAACACTGAAGCTTTCTTT
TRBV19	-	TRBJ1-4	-	CASSIARGNEKLFF	TGTGCCAGTAGTATAGCAAGAGGGAATGAAAAACTGTTTTTT
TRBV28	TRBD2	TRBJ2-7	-	CASGLAGGNYEQYF	TGTGCCAGCGGGCTAGCGGGAGGAAACTACGAGCAGTACTTC
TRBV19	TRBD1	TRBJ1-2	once	CASSIWDRGSDGYTF	TGTGCCAGTAGTATTTGGGACAGGGGGTCGGATGGCTACACCTTC
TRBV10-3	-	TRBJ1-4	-	CAASRGETNEKLFF	TGTGCCGCCTCACGGGGGGAGACTAATGAAAAACTGTTTTTT
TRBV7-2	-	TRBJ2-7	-	CASSLTGHSYEQYF	TGTGCCAGCAGCTTAACCGGACACTCCTACGAGCAGTACTTC
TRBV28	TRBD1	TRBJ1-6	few	CASSRDSNSPLHF	TGTGCCAGCAGCCGGGACAGCAATTCACCCCTCCACTTT